Listed here is a single T cell receptor (beta chain). The UMIs contained a 6-nucleotide sample barcode. They were added by template switching during cDNA synthesis. TCRdb reprocessed the 5' RACE reads, with one entry per CDR3 protein and no DNA. In all, the sample yields roughly 100,000 distinct CDR3 sequences. This specimen comes from a study of monozygotic twins with inflammatory bowel disease. This CDR3 contains 15 residues. CDR1 is LGHDT and CDR2 is YNNKEL in the germline V gene (reference sequence). This TCR derives from a human donor with ulcerative colitis or Crohn's disease, or a healthy co-twin of an affected twin (not recorded which). The sample was blood. This chain joins TRBV3-1 and TRBJ2-7; TCRdb's D gene call, TRBD1, goes unchecked for lack of DNA. The CDR3 loop is CASSQPGQGFNEQYF.